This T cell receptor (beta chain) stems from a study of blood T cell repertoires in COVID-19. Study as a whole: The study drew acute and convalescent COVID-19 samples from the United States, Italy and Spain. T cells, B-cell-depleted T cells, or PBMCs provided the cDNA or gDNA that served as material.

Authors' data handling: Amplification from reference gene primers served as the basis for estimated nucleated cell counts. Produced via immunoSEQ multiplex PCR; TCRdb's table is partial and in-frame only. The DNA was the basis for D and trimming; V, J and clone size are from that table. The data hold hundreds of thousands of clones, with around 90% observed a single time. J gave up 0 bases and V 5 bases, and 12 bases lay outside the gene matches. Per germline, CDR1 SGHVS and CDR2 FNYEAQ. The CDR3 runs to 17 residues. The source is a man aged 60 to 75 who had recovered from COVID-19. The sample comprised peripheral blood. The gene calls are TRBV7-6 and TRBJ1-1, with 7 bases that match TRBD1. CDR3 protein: CASSLGQAMFMNTEAFF. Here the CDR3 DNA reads TGTGCCAGCAGCCTAGGACAGGCCATGTTCATGAACACTGAAGCTTTCTTT. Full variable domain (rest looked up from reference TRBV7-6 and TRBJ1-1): GAGVSQSPRYKVTKRGQDVALRCDPISGHVSLYWYRQALGQGPEFLTYFNYEAQQDKSGLPNDRFSAERPEGSISTLTIQRTEQRDSAMYRCASSLGQAMFMNTEAFFGQGTRLTVV.